The rows below give T cell receptor beta chains drawn from one sample of a study of blood T cell repertoires in COVID-19. Method: immunoSEQ multiplex PCR; TCRdb's copy keeps in-frame clones and lacks some. The sample carries tens of thousands of clones, around 80% recorded once. Sample: peripheral blood. The receptors were sampled from a man aged 55 to 70 with active or convalescent COVID-19. Each CDR3 is given with its conserved first and last residue. A D gene is named only where the DNA matches it firmly. Only part of the rows carry a size: once, few, many, or a class if the clone is expanded.

J gene: TRBJ1-4; V gene: TRBV4-3; clone size: NA; D gene: TRBD1; CDR3 protein: CASSQDQGGYEKLFF; CDR3 DNA: TGCGCCAGCAGCCAAGATCAAGGGGGCTATGAAAAACTGTTTTTT
J gene: TRBJ2-7; V gene: TRBV3-1/TRBV3-2; clone size: NA; D gene: TRBD2; CDR3 protein: CASSPGGGTRHEQYF; CDR3 DNA: TGTGCCAGCAGTCCGGGCGGGGGGACCCGCCACGAGCAGTACTTC
J gene: TRBJ1-5; V gene: TRBV5-5; clone size: NA; D gene: TRBD1; CDR3 protein: CASSLTPGQIKQPQHF; CDR3 DNA: TGTGCCAGCAGCTTAACCCCGGGACAGATAAAGCAGCCCCAGCATTTT
J gene: TRBJ1-1; V gene: TRBV19; clone size: NA; D gene: NA; CDR3 protein: CATAVGRGGAEAFF; CDR3 DNA: TGTGCCACCGCAGTAGGCAGGGGTGGGGCTGAAGCTTTCTTT
J gene: TRBJ1-1; V gene: TRBV6-2/TRBV6-3; clone size: NA; D gene: NA; CDR3 protein: CASSYVQGTNTEAFF; CDR3 DNA: TGTGCCAGCAGCTATGTCCAGGGGACGAACACTGAAGCTTTCTTT
J gene: TRBJ2-2; V gene: TRBV5-4; clone size: NA; D gene: NA; CDR3 protein: CASSPPGQRFTGELFF; CDR3 DNA: TGTGCCAGCAGCCCGCCGGGTCAGAGGTTTACCGGGGAGCTGTTTTTT
J gene: TRBJ1-2; V gene: TRBV9; clone size: NA; D gene: NA; CDR3 protein: CASSVGLGEERYTF; CDR3 DNA: TGTGCCAGCAGCGTAGGTTTGGGGGAGGAACGGTACACCTTC
J gene: TRBJ2-5; V gene: TRBV6-2/TRBV6-3; clone size: NA; D gene: TRBD1; CDR3 protein: CASSYSGTGVLETQYF; CDR3 DNA: TGTGCCAGCAGTTACTCGGGGACAGGGGTCTTAGAGACCCAGTACTTC
J gene: TRBJ1-1; V gene: TRBV6-2/TRBV6-3; clone size: NA; D gene: TRBD1; CDR3 protein: CASSYASGTGASIPNTEAFF; CDR3 DNA: TGTGCCAGCAGTTACGCTTCAGGGACAGGCGCTTCTATTCCGAACACTGAAGCTTTCTTT
J gene: TRBJ1-2; V gene: TRBV19; clone size: few; D gene: TRBD1; CDR3 protein: CASSYTRRQGTNYGYTF; CDR3 DNA: TGTGCCAGTAGTTACACCCGTAGACAGGGAACTAACTATGGCTACACCTTC
J gene: TRBJ2-5; V gene: TRBV7-2; clone size: few; D gene: NA; CDR3 protein: CASSLVLAGQETQYF; CDR3 DNA: TGTGCCAGCAGCTTAGTCCTCGCAGGACAAGAGACCCAGTACTTC
J gene: TRBJ2-7; V gene: TRBV5-1; clone size: NA; D gene: NA; CDR3 protein: CASSFGEGDEQYF; CDR3 DNA: TGCGCCAGCAGCTTTGGCGAAGGGGACGAGCAGTACTTC
J gene: TRBJ2-1; V gene: TRBV4-3; clone size: NA; D gene: NA; CDR3 protein: CASSQGTGPNNEQFF; CDR3 DNA: TGCGCCAGCAGCCAAGGAACAGGGCCAAACAATGAGCAGTTCTTC
J gene: TRBJ1-2; V gene: TRBV20-1; clone size: NA; D gene: NA; CDR3 protein: CSASHGVGGYTF; CDR3 DNA: TGCAGTGCTAGTCACGGGGTAGGCGGCTACACCTTC
J gene: TRBJ2-7; V gene: TRBV9; clone size: NA; D gene: TRBD1; CDR3 protein: CASSAHPDRDASYEQYF; CDR3 DNA: TGTGCCAGCAGCGCCCACCCGGACAGGGACGCCTCCTACGAGCAGTACTTC
J gene: TRBJ1-4; V gene: TRBV25-1; clone size: NA; D gene: TRBD1; CDR3 protein: CASSERGLREKLFF; CDR3 DNA: TGTGCCAGCAGTGAAAGGGGGCTTCGGGAAAAACTGTTTTTT
J gene: TRBJ2-7; V gene: TRBV14; clone size: NA; D gene: NA; CDR3 protein: CASSQRGSSYEQYF; CDR3 DNA: TGTGCCAGCAGCCAACGGGGGTCCTCCTACGAGCAGTACTTC
J gene: TRBJ1-3; V gene: TRBV6-5; clone size: few; D gene: NA; CDR3 protein: CASRETDLSGNTIYF; CDR3 DNA: TGTGCCAGCAGGGAGACAGATCTCTCTGGAAACACCATATATTTT
J gene: TRBJ2-3; V gene: TRBV5-1; clone size: once; D gene: NA; CDR3 protein: CASSLYRGGTDTQYF; CDR3 DNA: TGCGCCAGCAGCTTATACAGGGGAGGAACAGATACGCAGTATTTT
J gene: TRBJ1-2; V gene: TRBV6-4; clone size: NA; D gene: TRBD1; CDR3 protein: CASSPDRGIGYGYTF; CDR3 DNA: TGTGCCAGCAGCCCAGACAGGGGGATCGGCTATGGCTACACCTTC
J gene: TRBJ1-1; V gene: TRBV3-1/TRBV3-2; clone size: NA; D gene: NA; CDR3 protein: CASSQTGRNTEAFF; CDR3 DNA: TGTGCCAGCAGCCAGACAGGTCGGAACACTGAAGCTTTCTTT
J gene: TRBJ1-1; V gene: TRBV5-1; clone size: few; D gene: TRBD1; CDR3 protein: CASSPLPGTGTEAFF; CDR3 DNA: TGCGCCAGCAGCCCCCTACCCGGGACAGGCACCGAAGCTTTCTTT
J gene: TRBJ1-3; V gene: TRBV10-3; clone size: NA; D gene: NA; CDR3 protein: CAISESRAKGNTIYF; CDR3 DNA: TGTGCCATCAGTGAGTCCAGGGCGAAGGGAAACACCATATATTTT
J gene: TRBJ2-7; V gene: TRBV9; clone size: NA; D gene: NA; CDR3 protein: CASSLTEGRGNEQYF; CDR3 DNA: TGTGCCAGCAGCCTAACAGAGGGCAGGGGCAACGAGCAGTACTTC
J gene: TRBJ1-2; V gene: TRBV7-9; clone size: NA; D gene: NA; CDR3 protein: CASSLDSVYGYTF; CDR3 DNA: TGTGCCAGCAGCTTAGACTCGGTCTATGGCTACACCTTC